Following are 25 T cell receptor beta chains from one sample sequenced in a study of fetal regulatory T cell absence and autoimmunity. Clones were sequenced by immunoSEQ multiplex PCR, and TCRdb holds only the in-frame ones, with some missing. The sample lists around 100,000 clones; about three quarters were seen once. Sequences were obtained from pancreas tissue. The source is a male donor with IPEX syndrome.

The chain joins TRBV7-9 to TRBJ2-3, with TRBD2 matching 8 bases. There are 16 residues in the CDR3. Unmatched junction bases numbered 5, after V lost 2 bases and J lost 1 base. CDR1 SEHNR and CDR2 FQNEAQ come from the germline V gene (reference sequence). Here the CDR3 reads CASSLFRGGRTDTQYF. For the CDR3, the DNA is TGTGCCAGCAGCTTATTTCGGGGGGGCCGCACAGATACGCAGTATTTT.

This chain links TRBV7-2 with TRBJ2-1, with unresolved D. The length of the CDR3 is 12 residues. Germline assignment: CDR1 SGHTA and CDR2 FQGNSA. V gave up 3 bases and J gave up 2 bases, with 2 bases separating them. The CDR3 DNA is TGTGCCAGCAGCTTGCCCTACAATGAGCAGTTCTTC. This sequence encodes CASSLPYNEQFF.

DNA of the CDR3: TGTGCCAGCAGCTTAGGGGGCGGGAGCTACAATGAGCAGTTCTTC. Residues: CASSLGGGSYNEQFF. The rearrangement joins TRBV11-2 to TRBJ2-1, with 7 bases identical to TRBD2. This CDR3 contains 15 residues. The V segment lost 1 base and the J segment 3 bases; nucleotides outside the gene matches: 3. Germline V CDR1 and CDR2: SGHAT, FQNNGV.

This chain connects TRBV18 to TRBJ1-2, with 9 bases fitting TRBD1. CDR1 KGHSH and CDR2 LQKENI come from the germline V gene. The ends lost 3 bases at V and 4 bases at J; junction bases unmatched: 6. The CDR3 spans 15 residues. The CDR3 loop is CASSPGTGSFYGYTF. CDR3 DNA sequence: TGTGCCAGCTCACCTGGGACAGGGTCCTTCTATGGCTACACCTTC.

This clone was observed a few times. The chain has TRBV5-4 and TRBJ2-1; D gene unclear. The germline V gene encodes CDR1 SGHNT and CDR2 YYREEE (reference sequence). The length of the CDR3 is 13 residues. Between the trimmed V and J ends, which lost 5 bases and 8 bases, there was a span of 14 bases. The CDR3 DNA is TGTGCCAGCAGAGTTTGGGATTGGTATGAGCAGTTCTTC. The encoded protein is CASRVWDWYEQFF.

The J gene is TRBJ2-7, the V gene TRBV15; D unresolved. Germline V gene lookup returns CDR1 LNHNV and CDR2 YYDKDF (reference sequence). This CDR3 comprises 15 residues. Deletions cut 4 bases from V and 3 bases from J, with 16 bases between. In nucleotides, the CDR3 is TGTGCCACCAGCATTGTAAGAAATGCGGTCTACGAGCAGTACTTC. Residues: CATSIVRNAVYEQYF. Full variable domain (missing parts from reference TRBV15 and TRBJ2-7): DAMVIQNPRYQVTQFGKPVTLSCSQTLNHNVMYWYQQKSSQAPKLLFHYYDKDFNNEADTPDNFQSRRPNTSFCFLDIRSPGLGDTAMYLCATSIVRNAVYEQYFGPGTRLTVT.

CDR3 sequence: CASSKNTGELFF. In DNA form, the CDR3 reads TGTGCCAGCAGCAAGAACACCGGGGAGCTGTTTTTT. V and J are TRBV7-9 and TRBJ2-2, with D unresolved. The CDR3 covers 12 residues. The germline V gene encodes CDR1 SEHNR and CDR2 FQNEAQ (reference sequence). Trimming left V 5 bases short and J 1 base short, with 2 bases between.

The chain joins TRBV4-3 to TRBJ2-1, with 11 bases that match TRBD2. Germline loops: CDR1 LGHNA, CDR2 YSLEER. This CDR3 spans 16 amino acids. The junction had 6 bases not matched to a gene; V was cut back by 4 bases and J by 4 bases. The chain's CDR3 is CASSRLAGTFYNEQFF. Here the CDR3 DNA reads TGCGCCAGCAGCCGACTAGCGGGGACTTTTTACAATGAGCAGTTCTTC.

The V and J genes are TRBV5-6 and TRBJ1-3; D might be TRBD1 (6 bases). V dropped 3 bases and J dropped 2 bases, with 9 bases sitting between them. From germline, CDR1 is SGHDT and CDR2 YYEEEE. The CDR3 sequence is 14 residues long. This chain's CDR3 is CASSWAGAGNTIYF. CDR3 nucleotide sequence: TGTGCCAGCAGCTGGGCAGGGGCTGGAAACACCATATATTTT.

V gene TRBV6-4 combines with J gene TRBJ1-2, with D unresolved. Germline values: CDR1 MRHNA, CDR2 SNTAGT. The CDR3 has 12 amino acids. Deletions cut 8 bases from V and 6 bases from J, with 13 bases between. This CDR3 is CASHSNPDGYTF. As DNA, the CDR3 is TGTGCCAGCCATTCCAATCCGGATGGCTACACCTTC.

The chain employs TRBV7-2 and TRBJ2-3, with 13 nucleotides matching TRBD2. V dropped 2 bases and J dropped 6; count of bases not matched to a gene: 2. CDR1 and CDR2 from the germline V gene are SGHTA and FQGNSA. The CDR3 is 15 amino acids. CDR3 in amino acids: CASSLRTSGGDTQYF. CDR3 bases: TGTGCCAGCAGCTTACGGACTAGCGGGGGTGATACGCAGTATTTT. The whole variable domain, filled in from reference TRBV7-2 and TRBJ2-3, reads GAGVSQSPSNKVTEKGKDVELRCDPISGHTALYWYRQSLGQGLEFLIYFQGNSAPDKSGLPSDRFSAERTGGSVSTLTIQRTQQEDSAVYLCASSLRTSGGDTQYFGPGTRLTVL.

The chain employs TRBV5-4 and TRBJ1-4; 8 positions match TRBD1. The CDR3 totals 13 residues. Germline lookup yields CDR1 SGHNT and CDR2 YYREEE (reference sequence). Unmatched junction bases numbered 4, after V lost 0 bases and J lost 12 bases. CDR3 in DNA: TGTGCCAGCAGCTTGGGGACAGGGACGGAACTGTTTTTT. Translating it yields CASSLGTGTELFF. Supplemented by reference TRBV5-4 and TRBJ1-4, the full variable domain reads ETGVTQSPTHLIKTRGQQVTLRCSSQSGHNTVSWYQQALGQGPQFIFQYYREEENGRGNFPPRFSGLQFPNYSSELNVNALELDDSALYLCASSLGTGTELFFGSGTQLSVL.

This chain uses TRBV2 with TRBJ2-7; 12 positions agree with TRBD2. From germline, CDR1 is SNHLY and CDR2 FYNNEI. V gave up 6 bases and J gave up 4 bases; unmatched junction bases: 10. This CDR3 spans 16 amino acids. The CDR3 DNA follows: TGTGCCAGCAGAGTAGCAAGGACTAGCGGGAAGTACGAGCAGTACTTC. Its translation: CASRVARTSGKYEQYF.

The V call is TRBV4-1, the J call TRBJ2-1; 9 nucleotides line up with TRBD2. The CDR3 runs to 16 residues. V shed 6 bases and J 7 bases; nucleotides not matched to a gene: 13. The germline gives CDR1 MGHRA, CDR2 YSYEKL. The CDR3 region is CASRLVGSGGSNEQFF. CDR3 bases: TGCGCCAGCAGATTAGTGGGCAGCGGGGGGTCAAATGAGCAGTTCTTC.

The chain couples TRBV5-8 to TRBJ1-1, with a tentative D call TRBD1 (6 bases). The CDR3 has 14 residues. V was clipped by 0 bases and J by 3 bases, with 9 bases between them. CDR1 is SGHTS, CDR2 YDEGEE, per germline. The CDR3 DNA reads as TGTGCCAGCAGCTTGGCAGGGGCACACACTGAAGCTTTCTTT. Its protein product is CASSLAGAHTEAFF.

The chain is built from TRBV19 and TRBJ2-4; possible D gene TRBD2, 5 bases. Germline CDR1 LNHDA, CDR2 SQIVND (reference sequence). The V end was cut by 4 bases, the J end by 7 bases, with 11 bases between. The CDR3 totals 13 residues. The CDR3 nucleotides read TGTGCCAGTAGTAGGGAGCGCGGGAACATTCAGTACTTC. It is translated as CASSRERGNIQYF.

The chain couples TRBV7-9 to TRBJ2-7; TRBD2 matches 15 bases. Germline-derived CDR1 and CDR2 are SEHNR and FQNEAQ (reference sequence). The CDR3 runs to 19 residues. J gave up 0 bases and V 0 bases, and 6 bases lay outside the gene matches. In nucleotides, the CDR3 is TGTGCCAGCAGCTTAGCCAGGGGACTAGCGGGGGGACCCTCCTACGAGCAGTACTTC. It encodes CASSLARGLAGGPSYEQYF.

The gene calls are TRBV5-1 and TRBJ2-1; TRBD2 is a possible D gene (7 bases). Deletions cut 5 bases from V and 8 bases from J, with 14 bases between. The germline CDR1 and CDR2 sequences are SGHRS and YFSETQ. The CDR3 totals 13 residues. CDR3: CASSRGAWHEQFF. The CDR3 bases are TGCGCCAGCAGTCGGGGGGCCTGGCATGAGCAGTTCTTC.

The chain joins TRBV4-1 to TRBJ1-5, with D uncertain. The CDR3 length is 12 residues. CDR1 and CDR2 from the germline V gene are MGHRA and YSYEKL. Trimming shortened V by 6 bases and J by 6 bases, and 9 bases separated the two germline ends. This chain's CDR3 is CASRVRPQPQHF. In DNA form, the CDR3 reads TGCGCCAGCAGGGTACGACCTCAGCCCCAGCATTTT.

The chain couples TRBV10-3 to TRBJ1-1; D is unresolved. The germline V gene encodes CDR1 ENHRY and CDR2 SYGVKD. The CDR3 contains 14 residues. The V end lost 3 bases, the J end lost 3 bases, and 11 bases lay between the germline ends. The CDR3 DNA reads TGTGCCATCAGTGACAGTTCCCCAGACACTGAAGCTTTCTTT. This translates into CAISDSSPDTEAFF.

This clone was found a few times. The rearrangement joins TRBV7-2 to TRBJ2-7, with TRBD2 matching over 9 bases. The germline V gene encodes CDR1 SGHTA and CDR2 FQGNSA. Trimming cost V 2 bases and J 0 bases; bases outside gene matches: 2. There are 15 residues in the CDR3. The CDR3 reads CASSLYSGSSYEQYF. The CDR3 nucleotides read TGTGCCAGCAGCTTATATAGCGGGAGCTCCTACGAGCAGTACTTC.

Of note for this clone: Other DNA sequences in the same sample also yield this CDR3. The chain combines TRBV6-5 with TRBJ2-7; D is ambiguous. Germline V lookup: CDR1 MNHEY, CDR2 SVGAGI. The V and J ends lost 2 bases and 4 bases respectively, with 3 bases between them. The CDR3 is made up of 11 amino acids. This CDR3 reads CASSYRYEQYF. The DNA for the CDR3 is TGTGCCAGCAGTTACAGATACGAGCAGTACTTC.

The gene calls are TRBV4-2 and TRBJ2-2; D is possibly TRBD1 (6 bases). This CDR3 is built from 15 residues. V was cut by 4 bases and J by 4 bases, with 13 bases left in between. CDR1 and CDR2 from the germline V gene are LGHNA and YNFKEQ. In DNA form, the CDR3 reads TGTGCCAGCAGCCCCTCGCGAGGGGGCACCGGGGAGCTGTTTTTT. As protein: CASSPSRGGTGELFF.

The V and J genes are TRBV11-2 and TRBJ2-7, with 10 bases fitting TRBD2. CDR3 size: 15 residues. The germline gives CDR1 SGHAT, CDR2 FQNNGV. V shed 0 bases, J shed 2 bases, and the junction held 1 base outside the gene matches. In nucleotides, the CDR3 is TGTGCCAGCAGCTTAGATCTAGCGGGGGCCTACGAGCAGTACTTC. It codes for CASSLDLAGAYEQYF.

The chain uses TRBV5-1 and TRBJ2-1; 7 bases match TRBD1. V trimming: 3 bases; J trimming: 2 bases; junction bases outside the gene matches: 2. The length of the CDR3 is 14 residues. Germline-derived CDR1 and CDR2 are SGHRS and YFSETQ. The chain's CDR3 is CASSYRGTYNEQFF. CDR3 DNA sequence: TGCGCCAGCAGCTACAGGGGTACCTACAATGAGCAGTTCTTC.